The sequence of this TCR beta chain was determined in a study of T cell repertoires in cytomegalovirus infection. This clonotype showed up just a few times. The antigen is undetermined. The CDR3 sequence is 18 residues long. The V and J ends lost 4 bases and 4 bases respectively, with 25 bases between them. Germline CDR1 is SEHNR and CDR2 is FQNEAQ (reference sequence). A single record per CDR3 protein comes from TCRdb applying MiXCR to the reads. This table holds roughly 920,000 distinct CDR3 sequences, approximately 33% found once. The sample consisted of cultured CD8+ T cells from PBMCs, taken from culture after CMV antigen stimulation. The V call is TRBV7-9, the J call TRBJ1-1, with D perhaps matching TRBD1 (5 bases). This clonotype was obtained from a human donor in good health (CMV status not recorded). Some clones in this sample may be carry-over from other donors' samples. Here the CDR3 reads CASSSPHLARVEGTEAFF. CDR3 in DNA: TGTGCCAGCAGCTCCCCTCATTTGGCCAGGGTTGAGGGCACTGAAGCTTTCTTT. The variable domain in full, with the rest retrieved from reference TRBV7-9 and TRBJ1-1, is DTGVSQNPRHKITKRGQNVTFRCDPISEHNRLYWYRQTLGQGPEFLTYFQNEAQLEKSRLLSDRFSAERPKGSFSTLEIQRTEQGDSAMYLCASSSPHLARVEGTEAFFGQGTRLTVV.